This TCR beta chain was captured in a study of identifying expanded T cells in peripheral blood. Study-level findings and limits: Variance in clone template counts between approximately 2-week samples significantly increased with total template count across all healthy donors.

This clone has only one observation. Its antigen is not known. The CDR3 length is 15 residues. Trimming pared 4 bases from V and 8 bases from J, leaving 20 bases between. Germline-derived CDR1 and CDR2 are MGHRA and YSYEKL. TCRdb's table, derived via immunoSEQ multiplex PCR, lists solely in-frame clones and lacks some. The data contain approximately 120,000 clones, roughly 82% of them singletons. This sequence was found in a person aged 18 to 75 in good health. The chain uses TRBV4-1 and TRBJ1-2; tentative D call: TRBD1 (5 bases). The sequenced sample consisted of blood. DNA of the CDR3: TGCGCCAGCAGCCCCCTGACAGTATCTAAGAGCGGCTACACCTTC. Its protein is CASSPLTVSKSGYTF.